This T cell receptor beta chain is drawn from a study of memory CD4+ T cells and cytomegalovirus serostatus. Broader study findings: Of 150 to 200 reported CMV TCRbeta sequences, roughly 70 were found in memory CD4+ repertoires.

The sort gate was single viable CD3+CD4+CD8-CD45RO+ cells for memory CD4+ T cells. Germline CDR1 is SGHTA and CDR2 is FQGTGA. V lost 0 bases, J lost 2 bases, and 9 bases lay in between. The CDR3 has 15 residues. Note on this clone: Its antigen is currently unknown.

The assay was immunoSEQ multiplex PCR, and TCRdb's table has in-frame clones only and misses some. The table shows about 82,000 clones, with approximately 80% occurring only once. V and J are TRBV7-3 and TRBJ2-3; D is possibly TRBD1 (6 bases). Source material: memory CD4+ T cells from blood. This TCR came from an adult in good health and CMV-seronegative. The CDR3 DNA reads as TGTGCCAGCAGCTTAACGGGACACTACACAGATACGCAGTATTTT. Protein product: CASSLTGHYTDTQYF.